The clone carrying this T cell receptor beta chain has at least ten counts. Its antigen is currently unknown. The data were obtained in a study of T cells after yellow fever vaccination. About the research overall: Any fraction with a low cell number was prepared using SMART-Seq v4 Ultra Low Input. General study findings and limits: Abundant bulk-derived clonotypes could contaminate FACS-sorted repertoires.

Trimming took 0 bases from V and 8 from J, leaving 10 bases between them. The CDR3 consists of 13 residues. The germline V gene encodes CDR1 DFQATT and CDR2 SNEGSKA (reference sequence). Making TCR cDNA involved 5'RACE template switching, which added UMIs and a universal primer site. MiXCR, applied by TCRdb to the 5' RACE reads, yields one record per CDR3 protein. The sample records about 210,000 distinct CDR3 sequences, 2.5% to 3.5% being singletons. The V call is TRBV20-1, the J call TRBJ1-4; possibly TRBD1 for D (5 bases). The sample here was CD4+ T cells sorted from PBMCs, taken 10 days after the yellow fever booster vaccination. This TCR derives from a young man who received the YFV17D yellow fever vaccine. The CDR3 is CSARDRGGEKLFF. CDR3 in DNA: TGCAGTGCTAGAGATAGGGGTGGCGAAAAACTGTTTTTT.